This TCR beta chain was recovered during a study of blood T cells in healthy people across ages. Primed by a sample-barcoded 5' primer and a J-beta primer mix, a second PCR proceeded for about 6 to 12 cycles. Each cDNA molecule received a tag from a template-switch adaptor that had 12 random nucleotides. Each CDR3 protein is one row after TCRdb ran MiXCR on the 5' RACE reads. The table records fewer than 2,000,000 distinct CDR3 sequences, roughly 32% of them present only once. Researchers isolated at least 6 million PBMCs per sample. Total RNA was isolated from each sample in quantities of at least 6 micrograms. The receptor was derived from a woman in her 30s in good health. Specimen: blood.

CDR3 protein: CASSLIGGTSGRANEQFF. DNA for the CDR3: TGTGCCAGCAGCTTAATAGGCGGGACTAGCGGGAGGGCCAATGAGCAGTTCTTC. The chain combines TRBV7-3 with TRBJ2-1, with TRBD2 matching over 16 bases. The CDR3 sequence is 18 residues long. Per the germline V gene, CDR1 is SGHTA and CDR2 is FQGTGA. J was trimmed by 6 bases and V by 1 base; bases with no gene match: 6.